The 8 T cell receptor beta chains in this list originate from one sample, sequenced in a study of T cell repertoires in cytomegalovirus infection. TCRdb reprocessed the reads via MiXCR and lists one record per CDR3 protein. The sample consists of some 400,000 distinct CDR3 sequences, 15% to 20% of them appearing once. The material sequenced was PBMCs. These receptors were obtained from a human donor in good health (CMV status not recorded). Some clones in this sample may be carry-over from other donors' samples.

This clonotype was recorded a few times. The chain carries TRBV4-3 and TRBJ1-2, with unresolved D. The CDR3 totals 14 residues. Germline-derived CDR1 and CDR2 are LGHNA and YSLEER. V lost 0 bases, J lost 8 bases, and 13 bases lay in between. CDR3 sequence: CASSQDLSNWGYTF. CDR3 in DNA: TGCGCCAGCAGCCAAGATCTGAGCAATTGGGGCTACACCTTC.

This clonotype was counted only a few times. This sequence joins TRBV23-1 and TRBJ1-5; the D gene is possibly TRBD1 (5 bases). TRBV23-1 is recorded as an ORF, its role being uncertain. V was shortened by 3 bases and J by 8 bases, with 14 bases between the two germline ends. The CDR3 runs 14 residues. The DNA of the CDR3 is TGCGCCAGCAGTCACCAACAGGTTTTGGAGCCCCAGCATTTT. Translated: CASSHQQVLEPQHF.

This clonotype was seen many times. The rearrangement joins TRBV18 to TRBJ2-5; 12 bases align to TRBD2. CDR1 KGHSH and CDR2 LQKENI come from the germline V gene. CDR3 size: 15 residues. With 8 bases clipped from V and 4 bases from J, the junction kept 8 bases outside the gene matches. Written as DNA, the CDR3 is TGTGCCAGCAGCCCCCCGGGACTAGCGGGAGAGACCCAGTACTTC. Residues: CASSPPGLAGETQYF.

This clonotype was picked up many times. The chain couples TRBV7-2 to TRBJ2-7; 9 bases agree with TRBD1. CDR1 is SGHTA and CDR2 is FQGNSA in the germline V gene. The ends lost 5 bases at V and 0 bases at J; junction bases unmatched: 5. The CDR3 extends over 15 amino acids. CDR3 residues: CASSQDRGSSYEQYF. In DNA form, the CDR3 reads TGTGCCAGCAGCCAGGACAGGGGAAGCTCCTACGAGCAGTACTTC.

In its sample, this clonotype was seen once. This chain joins TRBV6-5 and TRBJ2-1; 11 positions match TRBD2. V shed 0 bases and J 5 bases; nucleotides not matched to a gene: 0. The CDR3 runs 15 residues. Germline values: CDR1 MNHEY, CDR2 SVGAGI. In DNA, the CDR3 is TGTGCCAGCAGTTACTCGACTAGCGGGGACAATGAGCAGTTCTTC. This translates into CASSYSTSGDNEQFF.

The V and J genes are TRBV7-2 and TRBJ2-5; 12 bases fit TRBD1. The germline CDR1 and CDR2 sequences are SGHTA and FQGNSA. CDR3 size: 18 residues. V shed 0 bases and J 3 bases; nucleotides not matched to a gene: 8. This CDR3 reads CASSLAYPGQGAEETQYF. CDR3 sequence (DNA): TGTGCCAGCAGCTTAGCTTACCCGGGACAGGGGGCTGAAGAGACCCAGTACTTC. The variable domain in full, completed from reference TRBV7-2 and TRBJ2-5, reads GAGVSQSPSNKVTEKGKDVELRCDPISGHTALYWYRQSLGQGLEFLIYFQGNSAPDKSGLPSDRFSAERTGGSVSTLTIQRTQQEDSAVYLCASSLAYPGQGAEETQYFGPGTRLLVL.

This clonotype came up many times. J is TRBJ2-3 and V is TRBV7-2; D unclear. The CDR3 length is 13 residues. Deletions cut 5 bases from V and 3 bases from J, with 9 bases between. CDR1 SGHTA and CDR2 FQGNSA come from the germline V gene. Here the CDR3 DNA reads TGTGCCAGCAGCCCACGGTTGACAGATACGCAGTATTTT. The encoded protein is CASSPRLTDTQYF.

The V call is TRBV7-8, the J call TRBJ1-3; no definite D call. Germline CDR1 SGHVS, CDR2 FQNEAQ. CDR3 length: 16 residues. Trimming pared 5 bases from V and 0 bases from J, leaving 14 bases between. CDR3: CASSPWQPSSGNTIYF. CDR3 nucleotide sequence: TGTGCCAGCAGCCCCTGGCAGCCGAGCTCTGGAAACACCATATATTTT.